This T cell receptor (beta chain) came from a study of long-term antiretroviral therapy in people with HIV (dated by TCRdb to between 2021 and 2024). As for the study more broadly: The earliest samples were collected approximately a decade before the 2015 WHO recommendation for immediate ART, a period when ART was typically delayed until CD4 counts fell. Whether ART initiation and durable HIV suppression were associated with changes in peripheral blood TRB repertoire composition and diversity was tested in a retrospective serial study. The cohort contributed fewer than 200 cryopreserved PBMC samples from about 29 adults with confirmed HIV infection, collected serially over a mean of approximately 6 years (range 1-12). Of the approximately 30 participants with HIV, more than 10 were female. No cross-contamination during QIAcube processing was seen in test extractions of a monoclonal T-cell line run alongside 25 to 35 polyclonal samples.

Sequencing of the TRB variable region was done with the immunoSEQ hsTCRB v3.0 assay at survey level resolution. The targeted TRB sequencing depth was roughly 35,000-50,000 T-cell genomes per sample. Pooled TRB libraries were sequenced on an Illumina MiSeq with a v3 150-cycle kit. The study's processing was this. Repertoire analysis ran in R within a reproducible Nextflow workflow covering QC, data transformation and analysis. LymphoSeq2, an R package for exploring AIRR-Seq data, was used to implement custom analyses. After excluding a few samples that yielded fewer than 5000 total TRB sequences, 188 HIV repertoires remained for analysis. Of the roughly 190 retained HIV repertoires, roughly 61 were collected before and approximately 130 after ART initiation. Repertoires were downsampled to 5000 TRB nucleotide sequences, and summary statistics were averaged over 100 downsampling iterations. The analysis kept only TRB sequences whose CDR3 regions were at least seven amino acids long. Two measures captured diversity: a Shannon entropy-derived clonality score and the Gini coefficient. In the repertoire networks, any two of the top 5000 CDR3 amino acid sequences were linked whenever the two sequences differed by an edit distance of one. For TRB CDR3 amino acid sequences, GLIPH2 was used to predict antigen specificity groups and MHC restriction. Known CMV, EBV, HIV or tissue antigen associations were flagged by matching CDR3 amino acid sequences against VDJdb and McPAS-TCR. Pre-ART, post-ART and control groups were compared with Wilcoxon signed-rank tests and Holm-Bonferroni correction. TCRdb stores this immuneACCESS table with in-frame sequences only. Part of the clones is absent; in the studies checked, under half of the shortfall reflects unresolved V genes, and no reason is known for the rest. Clone size and the V and J calls come from that table; the DNA yielded D and trimming. Counted in this sample were about 19,000 clones; about nine tenths of them appeared once. The ten top clones hold 10% of the sample.

From the germline V gene, CDR1 is SGHTA and CDR2 is FQGNSA. The junction shows trimming of 0 bases on V and 1 base on J, and the gene matches do not reach 12 bases of it. The CDR3 runs 20 amino acids, cysteine and phenylalanine included. The DNA shown is the 60-base CDR3, in frame from base 1. In the case of this clone: Its antigen is still unknown. Base quality data are lacking; no much larger clone is found one base away.

Participants were included only if at least one PBMC sample before ART initiation and at least two post-ART samples were available. All participants with HIV were treated in the United States of America. Before DNA extraction, cryopreserved samples of about 0.9-11 million PBMC were thawed and then washed. At the time of the earliest PBMC sample, participants with HIV were aged between about 20 and 60 years. PBMC samples were contributed by each participant from 1-4 timepoints before ART initiation and 2-8 timepoints after ART initiation, with a median of 7 samples. For every participant, serial HIV viral load, CD4+ T-cell count, ART history and demographic data were obtained. Genomic DNA was extracted from unsorted PBMC with a Qiagen kit on a QIAcube, processed in batches of 12 samples. What the work shows at the level of the full study, not this receptor alone: Starting ART was linked to a significant rise in TRB diversity, yet even after long-term ART the diversity remained significantly lower than in transplant donor controls. Compared with controls, HIV repertoires had narrower CDR3 length ranges, and the network structure pointed to an antigen-experienced repertoire that shifted only slightly toward naive after ART. Expanded TRB clones identified before ART initiation dominated the repertoire across all time points, though the dominance fluctuated and decreased in many PLHIV after ART. Inferences about post-ART repertoire changes were limited because no data were available on ART adherence, viral resistance or therapy changes. Because pre-ART samples had limited cell numbers, unsorted PBMC were profiled rather than sorted CD4+ and CD8+ T cells. Limited PBMC availability meant only the TCR beta chain was sequenced, without alpha chain pairing. The samples span the years 2004 to 2017, and the ART regimens used at that time may not be as effective as current regimens.

The clonotype originates from a man aged 35 to 55 with HIV. The sample was unsorted PBMCs, taken 0.5 years after starting antiretroviral therapy. This chain joins TRBV7-2 to TRBJ2-3; 11 central bases correspond to TRBD2. Here is the DNA: TGTGCCAGCAGCTTAGCCCTAGCGGGAGGCCCCATAACTGGCACAGATACGCAGTATTTT. Translated, this gives CASSLALAGGPITGTDTQYF.